Listed below are T cell receptor beta chains from one sample, sequenced in a study of T-cell memory formation after mild COVID-19. TCRdb recomputed calls from the 5' RACE reads with MiXCR, one row per CDR3 protein. The sample holds 400,000 to 500,000 distinct CDR3 sequences, 15% to 20% seen once. Sequencing was performed on PBMCs or a T cell subset sorted from them (not recorded which). The source is an adult woman who had mild COVID-19 (a few samples of this study predate the infection). Cell type and time point are not known. CDR3s include the opening cysteine and the closing phenylalanine or tryptophan. D genes are given only for firm matches. Clone size, where shown, is once, few, many, or a class for clones that have expanded.

TRBD1	TRBV30	TRBJ1-5	few	TGTGCCTGGAGTGTAGGGGTTGGGACAGAAGGCAATCAGCCCCAGCATTTT	CAWSVGVGTEGNQPQHF
NA	TRBV20-1	TRBJ2-7	NA	TGCAGTGCTCCCGGGGTGGACCGATACGAGCAGTACTTC	CSAPGVDRYEQYF
NA	TRBV5-1	TRBJ2-2	NA	TGCGCCAGCAGCTTGGCCCCACTGAGGGCCGGGGAGCTGTTTTTT	CASSLAPLRAGELFF
TRBD1	TRBV7-2	TRBJ2-7	NA	TGTGCCAGCAGCCACTGGACAGGGACATACGAGCAGTACTTC	CASSHWTGTYEQYF
TRBD2	TRBV12-3/TRBV12-4	TRBJ2-2	few	TGTGCCAGCAGTCTACTAGCGGGAGACCCCACCGGGGAGCTGTTTTTT	CASSLLAGDPTGELFF
TRBD2	TRBV13	TRBJ2-7	NA	TGTGCCAGCAGCTTAGGAGGACTAGCGGGGGCCTACGAGCAGTACTTC	CASSLGGLAGAYEQYF
NA	TRBV20-1	TRBJ1-2	NA	TGCAGTGCTAGTGCCATGGGGGGAGAGGATGGCTACACCTTC	CSASAMGGEDGYTF
NA	TRBV7-9	TRBJ1-6	NA	TGTGCCAGCAGCTTAGTTAGGGGAAATTCACCCCTCCACTTT	CASSLVRGNSPLHF
TRBD2	TRBV20-1	TRBJ2-1	NA	TGCAGTGCTCTCCGACTAGCGGGAGGGGGCAATGAGCAGTTCTTC	CSALRLAGGGNEQFF
NA	TRBV5-1	TRBJ1-4	few	TGCGCCAGCAGCTTGGATGTTACTAATGAAAAACTGTTTTTT	CASSLDVTNEKLFF
TRBD1	TRBV2	TRBJ1-1	NA	TGTGCCAGCAGTACGACAGGGACTGACACTGAAGCTTTCTTT	CASSTTGTDTEAFF
NA	TRBV19	TRBJ2-1	NA	TGTGCCAGTAGTGTGTTCGCTGGCGGGGCCAACAATGAGCAGTTCTTC	CASSVFAGGANNEQFF
NA	TRBV6-2/TRBV6-3	TRBJ1-1	NA	TGTGCCAGCAGCCCATCGTCGGTTTACACTGAAGCTTTCTTT	CASSPSSVYTEAFF
NA	TRBV2	TRBJ2-5	many	TGTGCCAGCAGTTCGGGGACGGCGGGGTCCTCTGAGACCCAGTACTTC	CASSSGTAGSSETQYF
NA	TRBV12-3/TRBV12-4	TRBJ2-5	few	TGTGCCAGCAGTCAGGTGCATGAGACCCAGTACTTC	CASSQVHETQYF
NA	TRBV7-9	TRBJ2-5	NA	TGTGCCAGCAGGAATAGGACTTACCAAGAGACCCAGTACTTC	CASRNRTYQETQYF
TRBD2	TRBV4-1	TRBJ2-7	NA	TGCGCCAGCAGCCCCCTGACTAGCGGGGCATACGAGCAGTACTTC	CASSPLTSGAYEQYF
NA	TRBV4-3	TRBJ2-7	NA	TGCGCCAGCAGCCTAGGGGGACTTAACTCCTACGAGCAGTACTTC	CASSLGGLNSYEQYF
NA	TRBV20-1	TRBJ1-2	NA	TGCAGTGCTAGAGATGCCAGGGGAAGGGCCCCTGGCTACACCTTC	CSARDARGRAPGYTF
TRBD2	TRBV11-2	TRBJ2-5	NA	TGTGCCAGCAGGAAATGGGGACGACTAGCGGGTGGGGAGACCCAGTACTTC	CASRKWGRLAGGETQYF
NA	TRBV5-1	TRBJ2-7	NA	TGCGCCAGCAGCTTGGTATCAGATTACGAGCAGTACTTC	CASSLVSDYEQYF
NA	TRBV6-1	TRBJ2-7	few	TGTGCCAGCAGTGAAGCTCACATTGCCTACGAGCAGTACTTC	CASSEAHIAYEQYF
NA	TRBV15	TRBJ2-3	NA	TGTGCCACCAGCAGAGATGCCCCCCCTGGTACGCAGTATTTT	CATSRDAPPGTQYF
NA	TRBV6-5	TRBJ1-5	NA	TGTGCCAGCAGATCTCGGGGTGGGGGGTACCAGCCCCAGCATTTT	CASRSRGGGYQPQHF
NA	TRBV20-1	TRBJ1-1	NA	TGCAGTGCCCTGAACCGGGACACGGCCGTTTCCCGGGGGGCTTTCTTT	CSALNRDTAVSRGAFF
NA	TRBV29-1	TRBJ1-2	few	TGCAGCGTTGTGACCACCTTGGGGGTTGTCTACACCTTC	CSVVTTLGVVYTF
TRBD1	TRBV5-1	TRBJ2-2	few	TGCGCCAGCAGCTTGAGACAGGGGGGCACCGGGGAGCTGTTTTTT	CASSLRQGGTGELFF
NA	TRBV18	TRBJ2-1	NA	TGTGCCAGCTCACCCGTGAACTTACACTACAATGAGCAGTTCTTC	CASSPVNLHYNEQFF
NA	TRBV6-6	TRBJ2-5	few	TGTGCCAGCGTAGGGCGTTCTAAAGAGACCCAGTACTTC	CASVGRSKETQYF
TRBD1	TRBV3-1	TRBJ1-1	NA	TGTGCCAGCAGCCAGGGAGGGACAGGTCTCATGAACACTGAAGCTTTCTTT	CASSQGGTGLMNTEAFF
NA	TRBV7-2	TRBJ2-2	NA	TGTGCCAGCAGCCTAGCTTTCCAGGACACCGGGGAGCTGTTTTTT	CASSLAFQDTGELFF
TRBD1	TRBV4-1	TRBJ1-1	few	TGCGCCAGCAGCCACCCAAACAGGGGAACGAACACTGAAGCTTTCTTT	CASSHPNRGTNTEAFF
NA	TRBV11-2	TRBJ2-3	few	TGTGCCAGCAGCTTAGCCCCTAGCCGGCGCGGAGATACGCAGTATTTT	CASSLAPSRRGDTQYF
NA	TRBV7-3	TRBJ1-1	NA	TGTGCCAGCAGCCGCCTTCCCGCGCCAAGCGGTGCTTTCTTT	CASSRLPAPSGAFF
NA	TRBV20-1	TRBJ2-7	few	TGCAGTGCTCCGTCCCGGATCGAGCAGTACTTC	CSAPSRIEQYF
NA	TRBV10-3	TRBJ2-7	few	TGTGCCATCAGGGTACCGGGACCTTCCCCCTACGAGCAGTACTTC	CAIRVPGPSPYEQYF
TRBD1	TRBV18	TRBJ2-5	NA	TGTGCCAGCTCACCTGAGGACAGGGCGGAGACCCAGTACTTC	CASSPEDRAETQYF
NA	TRBV20-1	TRBJ1-1	NA	TGCAGTGCCAGGGGTGGAACTGAAGCTTTCTTT	CSARGGTEAFF
TRBD1	TRBV12-3/TRBV12-4	TRBJ1-1	NA	TGTGCCAGCAGTCCCCGCAGGGGGCCCTCATACATCATGAACACTGAAGCTTTCTTT	CASSPRRGPSYIMNTEAFF
NA	TRBV6-2/TRBV6-3	TRBJ2-1	NA	TGTGCCAGCAGTTACTGGGCTGTAGGGCTGAATGAGCAGTTCTTC	CASSYWAVGLNEQFF
TRBD2	TRBV9	TRBJ2-1	few	TGTGCCAGCAGACCGACTAGCGGGGCCGACTACAATGAGCAGTTCTTC	CASRPTSGADYNEQFF
TRBD2	TRBV20-1	TRBJ2-1	few	TGCAGTGCCGCTCTAAGCGGGAGAGGCAACAATGAGCAGTTCTTC	CSAALSGRGNNEQFF
NA	TRBV4-3	TRBJ2-3	few	TGCGCCAGCAGCCCCCTGGGATGGCAACATACGCAGTATTTT	CASSPLGWQHTQYF
NA	TRBV20-1	TRBJ1-1	few	TGCAGTGCTAGAGATTCCCGGGCCGTGGCCACTGAAGCTTTCTTT	CSARDSRAVATEAFF